The 8 T cell receptor beta chains below were found in one sample sequenced in a study of T cells in Graves' hyperthyroidism and ophthalmopathy. RNA transcripts provided the source from which TCR beta CDR3 regions were amplified. Using the HTBI primer set, a first-round RT-PCR was run on the TCR CDR3. TCRdb fed the multiplex PCR reads into MiXCR, producing one record per CDR3 protein. The sample shows 500,000 to 650,000 distinct CDR3 sequences, 40% to 55% of them seen only once. Material for sequencing was peripheral blood or thyroid tissue (not recorded which). The source is an adult woman with Graves' disease, either hyperthyroidism or ophthalmopathy (not recorded which).

The chain employs TRBV20-1 and TRBJ2-7; 7 bases are a match to TRBD2. The CDR3 is 15 residues long. CDR1 is DFQATT, CDR2 SNEGSKA, per germline (reference sequence). The CDR3 protein is CSAHGSGLRSYEQYF. The DNA for the CDR3 is TGCAGCGCCCACGGTAGCGGGCTTCGCTCCTACGAGCAGTACTTC.

The V call is TRBV7-2, the J call TRBJ1-5; 8 bases agree with TRBD1. Germline V CDR1 and CDR2: SGHTA, FQGNSA. This CDR3 has 14 residues. After removal of 5 bases from V and 6 bases from J, the junction contained 6 bases not matched to a gene. The CDR3 spells CASSGQGAGQPQHF. In DNA, the CDR3 is TGTGCCAGCAGCGGACAGGGTGCGGGTCAGCCCCAGCATTTT.

This clonotype has more than one count but fewer than ten. V and J are TRBV2 and TRBJ1-1, with a weak D call TRBD1 (5 bases). The V gene's germline CDR1 is SNHLY and CDR2 FYNNEI. The length of the CDR3 is 14 residues. V was clipped by 6 bases and J by 3 bases, with 14 bases between them. In DNA form, the CDR3 reads TGTGCCAGCAGGGAGGGGCGGTTGGACACTGAAGCTTTCTTT. Its translation is CASREGRLDTEAFF.

This clonotype turned up a few times. This chain uses TRBV10-3 with TRBJ1-1; D is possibly TRBD1 (5 bases). The CDR3 is 11 residues long. Germline V gene data show CDR1 as ENHRY and CDR2 as SYGVKD. V dropped 6 bases and J dropped 8 bases, with 10 bases sitting between them. CDR3 sequence: CAIRGETEAFF. The CDR3 nucleotides are TGTGCCATCAGGGGGGAGACGGAAGCTTTCTTT.

The chain combines TRBV10-2 with TRBJ2-4; perhaps D is TRBD1 or TRBD2 (5 bases each). The germline V gene has CDR1 WSHSY and CDR2 SAAADI. The CDR3 covers 14 residues. V gave up 1 base and J gave up 3 bases, with 7 bases separating them. The CDR3 DNA follows: TGCGCCAGCAGTGAGTGGGGGTACAAAAACATTCAGTACTTC. Residues: CASSEWGYKNIQYF.

The CDR3 protein is CASSYNGNQPQHF. CDR3 in DNA: TGTGCCAGCAGTTACAACGGCAATCAGCCCCAGCATTTT. The rearrangement uses TRBV6-4 and TRBJ1-5; D remains ambiguous. This CDR3 is built from 13 residues. The germline V gene has CDR1 MRHNA and CDR2 SNTAGT. Trimming removed 5 bases at V and 2 bases at J, with 7 bases between.

V is TRBV29-1 and J is TRBJ1-2; possibly TRBD1 for D (5 bases). The V end was cut by 2 bases, the J end by 10 bases, with 14 bases between. Germline loops: CDR1 SQVTM, CDR2 ANQGSEA. This CDR3 comprises 12 residues. The CDR3 DNA follows: TGCAGCGTTGAAAGTGGGGGTAGTGACTACACCTTC. Translated: CSVESGGSDYTF. The complete variable domain, with remaining parts taken from reference TRBV29-1 and TRBJ1-2, reads SAVISQKPSRDICQRGTSLTIQCQVDSQVTMMFWYRQQPGQSLTLIATANQGSEATYESGFVIDKFPISRPNLTFSTLTVSNMSPEDSSIYLCSVESGGSDYTFGSGTRLTVV.

The sample holds one count of this clonotype. The chain has TRBV10-3 and TRBJ2-3; D perhaps matches TRBD1 (6 bases). CDR1 ENHRY and CDR2 SYGVKD come from the germline V gene. Trimming shortened V by 2 bases and J by 1 base, and 13 bases separated the two germline ends. The CDR3 is 16 residues long. The DNA for the CDR3 is TGTGCCATCAGTGAGAGAACAGGGATGCGCACAGATACGCAGTATTTT. Translating it yields CAISERTGMRTDTQYF.